The present T cell receptor beta chain was sequenced within a study of monozygotic twins with inflammatory bowel disease. The CDR3 runs 18 residues. Germline CDR1 reads MGHDK; CDR2 reads SYGVNS. Study-wide results and caveats: No distinction between different T cell subtypes was possible.

The UMIs contained a 6-nucleotide sample barcode. They were added by template switching during cDNA synthesis. Nested PCRs of approximately 16 and 10 cycles, two in total, were run on TCRalpha and TCRbeta cDNA. TCRdb reprocessed the 5' RACE reads and reports one entry per CDR3 protein, with no DNA. This table holds some 450,000 distinct CDR3 sequences. On this clonotype: Its antigen is unknown.

The receptor's source is a human donor with ulcerative colitis or Crohn's disease, or a healthy co-twin of an affected twin (not recorded which). The rearrangement joins TRBV25-1 to TRBJ2-3. The sequenced sample was blood. The CDR3 sequence: CASSDRRPTDICTDTQYF.